The 13 T cell receptor beta chains in this list originate from one sample, sequenced in a study of T cells in Graves' hyperthyroidism and ophthalmopathy. RNA transcripts gave rise to amplified TCR beta CDR3 regions. First-round RT-PCR of the TCR CDR3 relied on the HTBI primer set. TCRdb itself ran the multiplex PCR reads through MiXCR, one entry per CDR3 protein. The data show about 760,000 distinct CDR3 sequences, with approximately 40% seen just once and roughly 30% held by the top ten. Material: blood. The receptors were sampled from a woman aged 40 to 50 with Graves' hyperthyroidism.

To note about this clonotype: At one end the junction does not follow the germline gene, possibly because of a read error. This chain connects TRBV7-9 to TRBJ2-7; D is ambiguous. CDR1 and CDR2 from the germline V gene are SEHNR and FQNEAQ (reference sequence). This CDR3 has 14 residues. The CDR3 is CVSSLLRSSYEQYF. The CDR3 DNA sequence: TGTGTCAGCAGCTTGCTGAGGAGCTCCTACGAGCAGTACTTC.

This clonotype showed up just a few times. The genes are TRBV20-1 and TRBJ1-1; 9 bases line up with TRBD1. Unmatched junction bases numbered 8, after V lost 1 base and J lost 5 bases. Germline CDR1 and CDR2: DFQATT and SNEGSKA (reference sequence). This CDR3 comprises 15 residues. The CDR3 is CSARGSGQGKTEAFF. In DNA, the CDR3 is TGCAGTGCTAGAGGTTCGGGACAGGGAAAGACTGAAGCTTTCTTT.

This clonotype was seen repeatedly, ten times or more. The V gene is TRBV2, the J gene TRBJ1-1; 7 nucleotides line up with TRBD1. Germline V gives CDR1 SNHLY, CDR2 FYNNEI. The V and J ends lost 4 bases and 10 bases, in that order; junction bases with no gene match: 6. This CDR3 has 12 amino acids. As DNA, the CDR3 is TGTGCCAGCAGTGGGACAGGACGCGTAGCTTTCTTT. This sequence encodes CASSGTGRVAFF.

The J gene is TRBJ2-7, the V gene TRBV12-3 or TRBV12-4; D gene unclear. The CDR3 is made up of 14 amino acids. V dropped 4 bases and J dropped 0 bases, with 10 bases sitting between them. The CDR3 sequence: CASSWDGRSYEQYF. The CDR3 nucleotides are TGTGCCAGCAGTTGGGATGGGCGCTCCTACGAGCAGTACTTC.

CDR3 protein: CASSFSSGASYGYTF. In DNA form, the CDR3 reads TGTGCCAGCAGCTTTTCTTCGGGAGCCAGCTATGGCTACACCTTC. The chain employs TRBV7-2 and TRBJ1-2; D gene ambiguous. This CDR3 comprises 15 residues. Looked up from germline, CDR1 is SGHTA and CDR2 is FQGNSA. V was pared by 3 bases and J by 4 bases, with 15 bases between.

This clonotype has only a few counts. The V and J genes are TRBV20-1 and TRBJ2-5; D not resolved. Trimming cost V 6 bases and J 1 base, with 15 bases left between them. The CDR3 has 14 amino acids. From germline, CDR1 is DFQATT and CDR2 SNEGSKA (reference sequence). CDR3 protein: CSARTGLPQETQYF. In DNA form, the CDR3 reads TGCAGTGCCCGGACCGGCCTCCCCCAAGAGACCCAGTACTTC.

This chain connects TRBV7-2 to TRBJ2-7; 7 bases align to TRBD2. CDR1 and CDR2 from the germline V gene are SGHTA and FQGNSA. The CDR3 is 15 residues long. The junction had 7 bases not matched to a gene; V was cut back by 5 bases and J by 0 bases. CDR3 sequence (DNA): TGTGCCAGCAGCCCGCGCGGGGGTCGCTCCTACGAGCAGTACTTC. Translated: CASSPRGGRSYEQYF.

At least ten counts were recorded for this clonotype. The chain uses TRBV12-3 or TRBV12-4 and TRBJ2-1; D gene unclear. The V and J ends lost 8 bases and 5 bases respectively, with 4 bases between them. This CDR3 comprises 10 residues. The CDR3 region has the DNA TGTGCCAGCGGGGACAATGAGCAGTTCTTC. Amino acids: CASGDNEQFF.

Concerning this clonotype itself: An end of the junction differs from the germline gene, which may be a read error. The chain links TRBV10-3 to TRBJ2-7; the match to TRBD1 covers 9 bases. Germline CDR1 ENHRY, CDR2 SYGVKD. The CDR3 totals 14 residues. CDR3 residues: CASSGQGTTYEQYF. CDR3 nucleotide sequence: TGTGCCAGCAGTGGACAGGGGACGACCTACGAGCAGTACTTC.

The V gene is TRBV6-1, the J gene TRBJ1-2; D gene uncertain. The CDR3 consists of 14 residues. The germline V gene has CDR1 MNHNS and CDR2 SASEGT. Trimming cost V 7 bases and J 1 base, with 13 bases left between them. The CDR3 is CASTVGRLNYGYTF. As DNA, the CDR3 is TGTGCCAGCACCGTCGGCCGCCTTAACTATGGCTACACCTTC.

With respect to this clonotype: One junction end disagrees with the germline gene, perhaps due to a read error. The J gene is TRBJ2-5, the V gene TRBV7-9; possibly TRBD2 for D (6 bases). The V gene's germline CDR1 is SEHNR and CDR2 FQNEAQ (reference sequence). This CDR3 comprises 14 residues. CDR3 in amino acids: CASSFAGSQETQHF. CDR3 DNA sequence: TGTGCCAGCAGCTTCGCCGGGAGCCAAGAGACCCAGCACTTC.

The V call is TRBV19, the J call TRBJ1-2; 8 bases line up with TRBD1. J lost 4 bases, V lost 5 bases, and 9 bases had no gene match. This CDR3 has 15 amino acids. Per germline, CDR1 LNHDA and CDR2 SQIVND (reference sequence). The CDR3 coding sequence is TGTGCCAGTAGTCCGGGGACAGGTTATATCTATGGCTACACCTTC. Translating gives CASSPGTGYIYGYTF. The full variable domain, in which reference TRBV19 and TRBJ1-2 provide the parts outside the CDR3, is DGGITQSPKYLFRKEGQNVTLSCEQNLNHDAMYWYRQDPGQGLRLIYYSQIVNDFQKGDIAEGYSVSREKKESFPLTVTSAQKNPTAFYLCASSPGTGYIYGYTFGSGTRLTVV.

As to this clonotype: Since a much larger clone is just one base distant, this may be a read error. The chain is built from TRBV15 and TRBJ1-4; D possibly corresponds to TRBD1 (5 bases). Per germline, CDR1 LNHNV and CDR2 YYDKDF (reference sequence). The CDR3 is made up of 13 amino acids. The CDR3 DNA reads as TGTGCCGCCAGCGGGGCGACAAATGAAAAACTGTTTTTT. It is translated as CAASGATNEKLFF.